This T cell receptor beta chain is drawn from a study of blood T cell repertoires in COVID-19. Overall study context: COVID-19 samples from acute and convalescent phases originated in the United States, Italy and Spain.

In the authors' methods: Reference gene primer amplification in the assay estimated nucleated cell counts. Data came from immunoSEQ multiplex PCR; TCRdb stores just in-frame clones and leaves some out. Clone size and the V and J calls come from that table; the DNA yielded D and trimming. The profile shows about 120,000 clones, less than 90% of them singletons. Germline V gene lookup returns CDR1 SGHRS and CDR2 YFSETQ. CDR3 length equals 14 residues. V shed 5 bases and J 1 base; nucleotides not matched to a gene: 3. This clone was found a few times. This clonotype originated in an elderly man with acute or convalescent COVID-19. The V gene is TRBV5-1, the J gene TRBJ1-2; 9 bases match TRBD1. Sequenced sample: peripheral blood. The CDR3 DNA is TGCGCCAGCAGGCCGGGACAGGGTAACTATGGCTACACCTTC. Amino acids: CASRPGQGNYGYTF.